A selection of T cell receptor beta chains follows, all from one sample in a study of T cell responses to AZD1222 COVID-19 vaccine. TCRdb's copy holds only in-frame clones and misses some; the assay was immunoSEQ multiplex PCR. The table records 90,000 to 150,000 clones, around 87% of them present only once. The sample was peripheral blood, taken on day 0 of AZD1222 vaccination. The receptor set was obtained from an adult in good health. The CDR3 runs from the conserved cysteine through the conserved F or W. D genes are given only for firm matches. The size of a clone is reported for some rows only, either as once, few or many, or as a class for expanded clones.

V	D	J	size	DNA	CDR3
TRBV7-2	NA	TRBJ1-1	NA	TGTGCCAGCAGCCCGTTTAGCACTGAAGCTTTCTTT	CASSPFSTEAFF
TRBV16	NA	TRBJ1-1	once	TGTGCCAGCAGCCAATCGTGGAGGGACACTGAAGCTTTCTTT	CASSQSWRDTEAFF
TRBV9	TRBD2	TRBJ2-3	NA	TGTGCCAGCAGCGAGGGGGGTAGCGGGGCCCCCACAGATACGCAGTATTTT	CASSEGGSGAPTDTQYF
TRBV10-3	TRBD1	TRBJ1-2	NA	TGTGCCACCAGAGGACAGGAGCGAAACTATGGCTACACCTTC	CATRGQERNYGYTF
TRBV13	NA	TRBJ2-3	NA	TGTGCCAGCAGCTTAGGTGGACTTGGGGATTTCACGCAGTATTTT	CASSLGGLGDFTQYF
TRBV5-4	TRBD2	TRBJ2-3	NA	TGTGCCAGCAGCTTGGCTTCTAGCGGGTACACAGATACGCAGTATTTT	CASSLASSGYTDTQYF
TRBV11-3	NA	TRBJ2-5	NA	TGTGCCAGCAGCTCCGGGTACCAAGAGACCCAGTACTTC	CASSSGYQETQYF
TRBV20-1	NA	TRBJ2-1	NA	TGCAGTGCTAGTTCCAGGGATACTTCCTACAATGAGCAGTTCTTC	CSASSRDTSYNEQFF
TRBV19	TRBD2	TRBJ2-1	NA	TGTGCCAGTAGTATAGATCTCGCTAGCGGGAACTACAATGAGCAGTTCTTC	CASSIDLASGNYNEQFF
TRBV18	NA	TRBJ1-2	NA	TGTGCCAGCTCACCGGGGCTCTATGGCTACACCTTC	CASSPGLYGYTF
TRBV5-6	NA	TRBJ1-6	NA	TGTGCCAGCAGTCCCCGCGCGTGGGGCCCATCACCCCTCCACTTT	CASSPRAWGPSPLHF
TRBV7-7	TRBD1	TRBJ2-3	NA	TGTGCCAGCAGCTCGGGACAGGCCACAGATACGCAGTATTTT	CASSSGQATDTQYF
TRBV7-3	NA	TRBJ1-5	NA	TGTGCCAGCAGCCGCAAAGGGGGCAATCAGCCCCAGCATTTT	CASSRKGGNQPQHF
TRBV5-8	TRBD1	TRBJ1-2	few	TGTGCCAGCAGCCTAGGACAGGGGATTGATGCCTATGGCTACACCTTC	CASSLGQGIDAYGYTF
TRBV4-2	NA	TRBJ2-3	many	TGTGCCAGCAGCCAAGAGGCCCCTCCCCGGGTCGATACGCAGTATTTT	CASSQEAPPRVDTQYF
TRBV7-2	NA	TRBJ1-4	once	TGTGCCAGCAGCTTCGACCGGCCCAGTCGTAATGAAAAACTGTTTTTT	CASSFDRPSRNEKLFF
TRBV7-3	TRBD2	TRBJ2-1	NA	TGTGCCAGCAGCGTAGCGGGACTAGCGGGGGTAGTCAATGAGCAGTTCTTC	CASSVAGLAGVVNEQFF